The 31 T cell receptor beta chains below come from one sample, sequenced in a study of PD-1 blockade in classical Hodgkin lymphoma. TCRdb's copy holds only in-frame clones and misses some; the assay was immunoSEQ multiplex PCR. This repertoire shows about 15,000 clones, roughly 90% found once; its top ten account for about 7%. As to time point: newly diagnosed, previously untreated cHL patient sample. What was sequenced was peripheral blood mononuclear cells (PBMCs). The receptors were gathered from a human donor with classical Hodgkin lymphoma.

The sample holds one count of this clone. CDR3 residues: CASSPGQGVGFQETQYF. CDR3 in DNA: TGTGCCAGCTCACCGGGACAGGGAGTGGGGTTTCAAGAGACCCAGTACTTC. This chain joins TRBV18 and TRBJ2-5; 9 nucleotides align to TRBD1. Germline CDR1 and CDR2: KGHSH and LQKENI. The J segment lost 2 bases and the V segment lost 3 bases, leaving 10 bases of the junction unmatched. The CDR3 runs 17 residues.

The chain is built from TRBV29-1 and TRBJ2-7; unclear D gene. The germline V and J ends were trimmed by 2 bases and 3 bases, with 11 bases remaining between them. This CDR3 is 13 amino acids long. Germline V gives CDR1 SQVTM, CDR2 ANQGSEA. The CDR3 DNA follows: TGCAGCGTTGAATCAGCCTCGGGCTACGAGCAGTACTTC. Translation gives CSVESASGYEQYF.

This clone was recorded once. The chain recombines TRBV30 with TRBJ2-3; 15 bases are shared with TRBD2. V lost 4 bases, J lost 3 bases, and 5 bases stayed unmatched. This CDR3 region has 16 residues. Germline V gives CDR1 GTSNPN, CDR2 SVGIG (reference sequence). CDR3 protein: CAWTKGLAGGTDTQYF. The CDR3 nucleotides are TGTGCCTGGACTAAGGGACTAGCGGGAGGAACAGATACGCAGTATTTT.

The chain uses TRBV4-1 and TRBJ2-1; D uncertain. CDR3 length equals 16 residues. Germline CDR1 and CDR2: MGHRA and YSYEKL. Trimming shortened V by 1 base and J by 1 base, and 11 bases separated the two germline ends. CDR3 sequence reads: CASSQVDMISYNEQFF. The CDR3 DNA is TGCGCCAGCAGCCAAGTCGATATGATATCCTACAATGAGCAGTTCTTC.

The rearrangement joins TRBV15 to TRBJ1-6; 9 positions agree with TRBD1. J was trimmed by 7 bases and V by 5 bases; bases with no gene match: 6. CDR1 and CDR2 from the germline V gene are LNHNV and YYDKDF (reference sequence). This CDR3 region has 15 residues. CDR3 in DNA: TGTGCCACCAGCCTCCGGGACAGGGAGAATTCACCCCTCCACTTT. This encodes CATSLRDRENSPLHF.

Only one count was recorded for this clone. The rearrangement uses TRBV6-6 and TRBJ1-3, with D uncertain. Germline values: CDR1 MNHNY, CDR2 SVGAGI (reference sequence). The ends were cut back, 4 bases at V and 0 bases at J, with 10 bases in the middle. The CDR3 is 15 residues long. This CDR3 reads CASSSSDTSGNTIYF. The CDR3 bases are TGTGCCAGCAGTTCCTCGGATACCTCTGGAAACACCATATATTTT.

CDR3 protein: CASITGDPRIYGYTF. The CDR3 nucleotides are TGTGCCAGCATTACAGGGGACCCGCGTATATATGGCTACACCTTC. The rearrangement links TRBV21-1 to TRBJ1-2; the listed D gene, TRBD1, was not tested against the DNA. TRBV21-1 corresponds to a pseudogene. The CDR3 sequence is 15 residues long.

V is TRBV28 and J is TRBJ2-1; D is ambiguous. There are 12 residues in the CDR3. Per the germline V gene, CDR1 is MDHEN and CDR2 is SYDVKM. Trimming cost V 5 bases and J 6 bases, with 8 bases left between them. CDR3 nucleotides: TGTGCCAGCAGTCCACTGGCCAATGAGCAGTTCTTC. It is translated as CASSPLANEQFF.

The chain is built from TRBV19 and TRBJ1-5, with D tentatively TRBD1 (5 bases). CDR3 length equals 17 residues. Germline V gene sequence: CDR1 LNHDA, CDR2 SQIVND (reference sequence). V lost 3 bases to trimming and J lost 2 bases, with 17 bases between them. CDR3 bases: TGTGCCAGTAGTATGGGTGTTTCTGGGGGGGGCAATCAGCCCCAGCATTTT. It yields the protein CASSMGVSGGGNQPQHF.

The chain couples TRBV6-4 to TRBJ2-2; D not certain. Trimming pared 4 bases from V and 6 bases from J, leaving 9 bases between. The CDR3 has 13 amino acids. Germline values: CDR1 MRHNA, CDR2 SNTAGT. The CDR3 nucleotides read TGTGCCAGCAGTGTCGGAGAAGCCGGGGAGCTGTTTTTT. This gives the protein CASSVGEAGELFF.

V and J are TRBV25-1 and TRBJ2-4; 11 nucleotides match TRBD2. The trim removed 6 bases at V and 9 bases at J, leaving 10 bases unmatched. This CDR3 region has 15 residues. In germline, CDR1 is MGHDK, CDR2 SYGVNS. CDR3 sequence: CASSLIAGGKVIQYF. The CDR3 DNA is TGTGCCAGCAGCCTCATAGCGGGAGGGAAGGTCATTCAGTACTTC.

V usage is TRBV6-4 and J usage is TRBJ2-2, with 7 bases that match TRBD1. The germline gives CDR1 MRHNA, CDR2 SNTAGT. The V gene end was trimmed by 4 bases and the J gene end by 4 bases; junction bases not matched to a gene: 0. The CDR3 extends over 13 amino acids. The CDR3 DNA sequence: TGTGCCAGCAGTGGGACAGGCACCGGGGAGCTGTTTTTT. Protein sequence: CASSGTGTGELFF.

The CDR3 here is CASSVSPGYQETQYF. DNA for the CDR3: TGTGCCAGCAGCGTAAGTCCGGGCTACCAAGAGACCCAGTACTTC. The chain is built from TRBV9 and TRBJ2-5; no reliable D call. The CDR3 covers 15 residues. The germline V and J ends were trimmed by 1 base and 0 bases, with 10 bases remaining between them. The V gene's germline CDR1 is SGDLS and CDR2 YYNGEE.

The rearrangement joins TRBV11-2 to TRBJ2-6; D is unresolved. The CDR3 loop spans 16 amino acids. V was cut by 5 bases and J by 0 bases, with 11 bases left in between. The V gene's germline CDR1 is SGHAT and CDR2 FQNNGV. As DNA, the CDR3 is TGTGCCAGCAGCCTAATCCGACACTCTGGGGCCAACGTCCTGACTTTC. Amino acids: CASSLIRHSGANVLTF.

This sequence joins TRBV10-3 and TRBJ2-1; TRBD2 matches at 7 bases. CDR1 ENHRY and CDR2 SYGVKD come from the germline V gene. CDR3 size: 14 residues. V shed 4 bases and J 10 bases; nucleotides not matched to a gene: 10. CDR3 in DNA: TGTGCCATCAGTGTTCTTTTTCGGGAGGAGGAGCAGTTCTTC. Encoded protein: CAISVLFREEEQFF.

The chain carries TRBV28 and TRBJ1-5; D perhaps matches TRBD1 (5 bases). Germline lookup yields CDR1 MDHEN and CDR2 SYDVKM. With 3 bases removed from V and 6 bases from J, the gap between germline ends came to 12 bases. CDR3 length: 14 amino acids. In nucleotides, the CDR3 is TGTGCCAGCAGTTTGAGGGCAGGGACTCAGCCCCAGCATTTT. This encodes CASSLRAGTQPQHF.

The genes are TRBV2 and TRBJ2-3, with no clear D. This CDR3 is built from 12 residues. The V gene lost 3 bases and the J gene lost 4 bases, with 5 bases spanning the gap. Germline CDR1 and CDR2: SNHLY and FYNNEI. This chain's CDR3 is CASSDLADTQYF. The CDR3 DNA is TGTGCCAGCAGTGACCTAGCAGATACGCAGTATTTT.

This clone was observed a handful of times. The rearrangement joins TRBV6-4 to TRBJ1-2; TRBD1 agrees at 8 bases. Germline CDR1 and CDR2: MRHNA and SNTAGT. V trimming: 5 bases; J trimming: 4 bases; junction bases outside the gene matches: 9. The CDR3 spans 15 residues. The CDR3 here is CASSPLLGTGYGYTF. CDR3 coding DNA: TGTGCCAGCAGTCCTTTGTTGGGGACAGGCTATGGCTACACCTTC.

V and J are TRBV19 and TRBJ2-5; D is possibly TRBD1 (5 bases). V was pared by 3 bases and J by 0 bases, with 8 bases between. The CDR3 sequence is 14 residues long. Germline V lookup: CDR1 LNHDA, CDR2 SQIVND (reference sequence). The CDR3 loop is CASSMTVHQETQYF. The CDR3 DNA reads TGTGCCAGTAGTATGACAGTGCACCAAGAGACCCAGTACTTC. Combining the CDR3 with reference TRBV19 and TRBJ2-5 gives the whole variable domain DGGITQSPKYLFRKEGQNVTLSCEQNLNHDAMYWYRQDPGQGLRLIYYSQIVNDFQKGDIAEGYSVSREKKESFPLTVTSAQKNPTAFYLCASSMTVHQETQYFGPGTRLLVL.

The gene calls are TRBV19 and TRBJ1-1; D call uncertain. The CDR3 contains 13 residues. CDR1 is LNHDA and CDR2 is SQIVND in the germline V gene (reference sequence). V was pared by 6 bases and J by 3 bases, with 11 bases between. CDR3 sequence reads: CASRLAEHTEAFF. The DNA for the CDR3 is TGTGCCAGTAGATTGGCTGAGCACACTGAAGCTTTCTTT.

The chain has TRBV30 and TRBJ2-3; D possibly corresponds to TRBD2 (6 bases). The CDR3 contains 15 residues. Trimming removed 4 bases from V and 3 bases from J, with 17 bases in between. Germline V lookup: CDR1 GTSNPN, CDR2 SVGIG (reference sequence). CDR3 amino acids: CAWKSPRGITDTQYF. DNA for the CDR3: TGTGCCTGGAAAAGTCCACGGGGGATAACAGATACGCAGTATTTT.

V usage is TRBV18 and J usage is TRBJ2-7; 12 bases line up with TRBD1. Germline loops: CDR1 KGHSH, CDR2 LQKENI. Trimming took 5 bases from V and 6 from J; bases not matched to a gene: 8. This CDR3 comprises 15 residues. CDR3: CASSWPGQGASEQYF. For the CDR3, the DNA is TGTGCCAGCTCATGGCCGGGACAGGGGGCGAGCGAGCAGTACTTC.

This sequence joins TRBV19 and TRBJ2-3, with D possibly matching TRBD2 (7 bases). The CDR3 length is 15 residues. CDR1 is LNHDA, CDR2 SQIVND, per germline (reference sequence). V shed 5 bases and J shed 2 bases, with 14 bases lying between them. The DNA for the CDR3 is TGTGCCAGTAGTTGGGGGGGACAACTCACAGATACGCAGTATTTT. It translates to CASSWGGQLTDTQYF.

The V gene is TRBV19, the J gene TRBJ2-2; possible D gene TRBD1, 5 bases. The germline gives CDR1 LNHDA, CDR2 SQIVND (reference sequence). The CDR3 sequence is 14 residues long. V lost 7 bases and J lost 7, with 16 bases in between. CDR3 coding DNA: TGTGCCAGTACTGAGACAGCCAAGATCGGGGAGCTGTTTTTT. Translation gives CASTETAKIGELFF.

V is TRBV2 and J is TRBJ2-3; D gene uncertain. This CDR3 spans 13 amino acids. V was trimmed by 4 bases and J by 6 bases, leaving 11 bases between them. Germline CDR1 is SNHLY and CDR2 is FYNNEI. The CDR3 sequence: CASSVYSADTQYF. In nucleotides, the CDR3 is TGTGCCAGCAGTGTCTACTCGGCGGATACGCAGTATTTT.

The chain uses TRBV2 and TRBJ1-5; no definite D call. Germline V gene lookup returns CDR1 SNHLY and CDR2 FYNNEI. V shed 7 bases and J shed 1 base, with 20 bases lying between them. The CDR3 runs to 17 residues. DNA for the CDR3: TGTGCCAGCACCAAAAGGGTGACACGAGGGAGCAATCAGCCCCAGCATTTT. Protein product: CASTKRVTRGSNQPQHF.

The chain has TRBV6-6 and TRBJ2-1; 8 bases are a match to TRBD2. The germline gives CDR1 MNHNY, CDR2 SVGAGI (reference sequence). The CDR3 is 14 residues long. The J segment lost 6 bases and the V segment lost 7 bases, leaving 8 bases of the junction unmatched. CDR3 DNA: TGTGCCAGCAAGCCTCGAAGCGGGGGCAATGAGCAGTTCTTC. Protein sequence: CASKPRSGGNEQFF.

The chain has TRBV6-5 and TRBJ2-3; 7 nucleotides line up with TRBD2. V dropped 5 bases and J dropped 0; count of bases not matched to a gene: 5. Per germline, CDR1 MNHEY and CDR2 SVGAGI. The CDR3 loop spans 15 amino acids. This CDR3 reads CASSPGLLSTDTQYF. The CDR3 DNA follows: TGTGCCAGCAGTCCGGGACTACTTAGCACAGATACGCAGTATTTT.

J is TRBJ1-1 and V is TRBV4-1; a possible D gene is TRBD1 (5 bases). The CDR3 is made up of 14 amino acids. The germline V and J ends were trimmed by 3 bases and 4 bases, with 12 bases remaining between them. The V gene's germline CDR1 is MGHRA and CDR2 YSYEKL. The CDR3 reads CASSHDPGGTEAFF. Here the CDR3 DNA reads TGCGCCAGCAGCCATGACCCGGGGGGCACTGAAGCTTTCTTT.

CDR3 in amino acids: CASSEELQGYNEQFF. The CDR3 DNA reads TGTGCCAGCAGTGAAGAACTACAAGGATACAATGAGCAGTTCTTC. The chain couples TRBV6-4 to TRBJ2-1; D remains unclear. Between the trimmed V and J ends, which lost 3 bases and 4 bases, there was a span of 13 bases. The CDR3 totals 15 residues. CDR1 is MRHNA and CDR2 is SNTAGT in the germline V gene.

The V and J genes are TRBV4-1 and TRBJ2-3, with TRBD2 matching over 8 bases. Germline V gene data show CDR1 as MGHRA and CDR2 as YSYEKL. The V gene end was trimmed by 2 bases and the J gene end by 5 bases; junction bases not matched to a gene: 3. CDR3 length: 14 residues. The CDR3 here is CASSQRREGDTQYF. The CDR3 region has the DNA TGCGCCAGCAGCCAAAGACGGGAGGGAGATACGCAGTATTTT.